Each of the 31 T cell receptor beta chains below was sequenced from the same sample in a study of cytomegalovirus exposure and HLA in healthy donors. Primers for the PCR totalled 60 Vbeta and 13 Jbeta. TCRdb's table, derived via immunoSEQ multiplex PCR, lists solely in-frame clones and lacks some. The data show 150,000 to 200,000 clones, with 76% seen just once and 0.75% to 0.8% held by the top ten. The sequencing input was PBMCs. The receptor source for this set is a female donor in good health and CMV-seronegative.

V usage is TRBV23-1 and J usage is TRBJ2-6; 7 nucleotides match TRBD1. TRBV23-1 falls under the ORF class, with uncertain function. This CDR3 has 18 amino acids. V lost 6 bases and J lost 2; bases outside the gene matches: 13. CDR3 nucleotides: TGCGCCAGCAGACCCCGCCGGGACAGAGGAACTGGGGCCAACGTCCTGACTTTC. Translating gives CASRPRRDRGTGANVLTF.

Comments on this clone: Distinct nucleotide sequences in the sample also encode this CDR3. The J gene is TRBJ2-1, the V gene TRBV5-1, with 11 bases fitting TRBD2. The CDR3 covers 16 residues. After removal of 0 bases from V and 3 bases from J, the junction contained 2 bases not matched to a gene. Germline CDR1 SGHRS, CDR2 YFSETQ. CDR3 sequence reads: CASSLAGTSGYNEQFF. CDR3 nucleotides: TGCGCCAGCAGCTTGGCTGGGACTAGCGGCTACAATGAGCAGTTCTTC.

This chain connects TRBV28 to TRBJ2-5; D ambiguous. Germline V gene lookup returns CDR1 MDHEN and CDR2 SYDVKM. Trimming removed 6 bases at V and 5 bases at J, with 4 bases between. The CDR3 sequence is 10 residues long. Written as DNA, the CDR3 is TGTGCCAGCAGCGGTGAGACCCAGTACTTC. Protein sequence: CASSGETQYF.

This chain uses TRBV6-1 with TRBJ1-2; 7 bases are shared with TRBD1. V gave up 1 base and J gave up 6 bases; unmatched junction bases: 5. This CDR3 contains 14 residues. Germline CDR1 and CDR2: MNHNS and SASEGT. The CDR3 is CASSEGQGSDGYTF. Here the CDR3 DNA reads TGTGCCAGCAGTGAAGGACAGGGTTCGGATGGCTACACCTTC.

The rearrangement joins TRBV5-4 to TRBJ1-1; tentatively, D is TRBD1 (6 bases). The CDR3 runs 15 residues. In germline, CDR1 is SGHNT, CDR2 YYREEE (reference sequence). The V and J ends lost 4 bases and 5 bases respectively, with 18 bases between them. The CDR3 is CASSLRVAGVTEAFF. In nucleotides, the CDR3 is TGTGCCAGCAGCCTACGGGTGGCAGGGGTTACTGAAGCTTTCTTT. Together with reference TRBV5-4 and TRBJ1-1, the CDR3 gives the full variable domain: ETGVTQSPTHLIKTRGQQVTLRCSSQSGHNTVSWYQQALGQGPQFIFQYYREEENGRGNFPPRFSGLQFPNYSSELNVNALELDDSALYLCASSLRVAGVTEAFFGQGTRLTVV.

The rearrangement joins TRBV27 to TRBJ2-7; the D is unclear. Germline CDR1 and CDR2: MNHEY and SMNVEV (reference sequence). This CDR3 is built from 15 residues. V was shortened by 0 bases and J by 1 base, with 10 bases between the two germline ends. As DNA, the CDR3 is TGTGCCAGCAGTTTATCGCGGCTCGGATCCTACGAGCAGTACTTC. Translated: CASSLSRLGSYEQYF.

A few counts support this clone. The rearrangement uses TRBV11-3 and TRBJ2-2, with 9 nucleotides matching TRBD1. Germline V gives CDR1 SGHNT, CDR2 YENEEA. The trim removed 2 bases at V and 5 bases at J, leaving 3 bases unmatched. CDR3 length: 15 residues. Written as DNA, the CDR3 is TGTGCCAGCAGCTTACTGACAGGGGGAACCGGGGAGCTGTTTTTT. It codes for CASSLLTGGTGELFF.

The V call is TRBV4-2, the J call TRBJ1-6; tentative D call: TRBD1 (5 bases). The V end lost 4 bases, the J end lost 4 bases, and 17 bases lay between the germline ends. CDR1 and CDR2 from the germline V gene are LGHNA and YNFKEQ. The CDR3 sequence is 17 residues long. CDR3 amino acids: CASSPTPDGGYNSPLHF. The CDR3 nucleotides read TGTGCCAGCAGCCCAACACCGGACGGGGGTTATAATTCACCCCTCCACTTT.

This chain joins TRBV28 and TRBJ2-7; a weak D match, TRBD1 (6 bases). The V and J ends lost 2 bases and 3 bases respectively, with 8 bases between them. The CDR3 consists of 13 residues. The V gene's germline CDR1 is MDHEN and CDR2 SYDVKM. DNA for the CDR3: TGTGCCAGCAGTTTAGGACAGATCTACGAGCAGTACTTC. This encodes CASSLGQIYEQYF.

The chain links TRBV5-1 to TRBJ2-7; 7 nucleotides agree with TRBD1. This CDR3 has 15 residues. CDR1 and CDR2 (germline): SGHRS, YFSETQ. V lost 3 bases to trimming and J lost 3 bases; unmatched junction nucleotides: 9. The CDR3 protein is CASSSGTETVYEQYF. Written as DNA, the CDR3 is TGCGCCAGCAGCTCCGGGACAGAAACCGTCTACGAGCAGTACTTC.

The V call is TRBV12-5, the J call TRBJ2-3; 10 bases agree with TRBD2. There are 14 residues in the CDR3. V shed 1 base, J shed 9 bases, and the junction held 4 bases outside the gene matches. Germline CDR1 reads LGHNT; CDR2 reads FRNRAP. The CDR3 nucleotides read TGTGCTAGTGGTTTGGGGCTAGCGGGGGCCACGCAGTATTTT. Translating it yields CASGLGLAGATQYF.

The chain uses TRBV6-6 and TRBJ2-7; 9 bases are a match to TRBD1. J was trimmed by 7 bases and V by 8 bases; bases with no gene match: 9. The CDR3 totals 13 residues. Germline V gives CDR1 MNHNY, CDR2 SVGAGI (reference sequence). CDR3 in DNA: TGTGCCAGCGCGGGACAGGGCCTTTGGGAGCAGTACTTC. This gives the protein CASAGQGLWEQYF.

The rearrangement links TRBV2 to TRBJ1-5; the D is unclear. In germline, CDR1 is SNHLY, CDR2 FYNNEI. CDR3 length: 11 residues. With 8 bases removed from V and 4 bases from J, the gap between germline ends came to 6 bases. CDR3 sequence (DNA): TGTGCCAGCTCGGGTAATCAGCCCCAGCATTTT. Its translation is CASSGNQPQHF.

In regard to this clone: Because it lacks the conserved phenylalanine or tryptophan at the end, this CDR3 is likely a read error. No DNA is shown, since the ends of the CDR3 on it are uncertain; the CDR3 is the one TCRdb lists. The chain combines TRBV21-1 with TRBJ2-3; the listed D gene, TRBD2, was not tested against the DNA. TRBV21-1 counts as a pseudogene. The CDR3 region is 10 residues in length, termini included. Here the CDR3 reads CASSKEPPNL.

V is TRBV25-1 and J is TRBJ2-7; D unresolved. The germline V gene encodes CDR1 MGHDK and CDR2 SYGVNS. The ends were cut back, 4 bases at V and 4 bases at J, with 11 bases in the middle. This CDR3 has 13 amino acids. Written as DNA, the CDR3 is TGTGCCAGCAGTGTTACCTCCACATACGAGCAGTACTTC. It translates to CASSVTSTYEQYF.

The V gene is TRBV6-5, the J gene TRBJ2-7; TRBD2 matches 8 bases. The CDR3 sequence is 14 residues long. Germline V gene data show CDR1 as MNHEY and CDR2 as SVGAGI. Trimming at V came to 2 bases and at J to 6 bases, leaving 6 bases not matched to a gene. CDR3 in amino acids: CASSYGSGNSEQYF. In DNA, the CDR3 is TGTGCCAGCAGTTACGGTAGCGGGAATAGCGAGCAGTACTTC.

The gene calls are TRBV7-3 and TRBJ2-2; D is perhaps TRBD2 (6 bases). The germline V gene has CDR1 SGHTA and CDR2 FQGTGA. The CDR3 runs 16 residues. V was clipped by 5 bases and J by 4 bases, with 17 bases between them. The CDR3 DNA reads TGTGCCAGCAGCCTAAGAGGCGGGGTAATCACCGGGGAGCTGTTTTTT. It translates to CASSLRGGVITGELFF.

V is TRBV2 and J is TRBJ1-5; D uncertain. Germline V lookup: CDR1 SNHLY, CDR2 FYNNEI. Trimming removed 7 bases from V and 1 base from J, with 8 bases in between. The CDR3 is 13 residues long. The CDR3 sequence is CASKEGSNQPQHF. In nucleotides, the CDR3 is TGTGCCAGCAAGGAGGGAAGCAATCAGCCCCAGCATTTT.

The genes are TRBV27 and TRBJ1-3, with 7 nucleotides matching TRBD1. This CDR3 comprises 15 residues. Per germline, CDR1 MNHEY and CDR2 SMNVEV (reference sequence). J lost 4 bases, V lost 5 bases, and 8 bases had no gene match. CDR3: CASSPVDRRGNTIYF. DNA of the CDR3: TGTGCCAGCAGTCCCGTGGACAGGAGGGGAAACACCATATATTTT.

The rearrangement links TRBV6-4 to TRBJ1-2; D not certain. The V gene lost 5 bases and the J gene lost 6 bases, with 16 bases spanning the gap. CDR3 size: 14 residues. The germline gives CDR1 MRHNA, CDR2 SNTAGT. The CDR3 here is CASSSSTGKNGYTF. The CDR3 nucleotides read TGTGCCAGCAGTTCATCCACCGGGAAGAATGGCTACACCTTC.

The J gene is TRBJ1-2, the V gene TRBV27, with TRBD1 identical over 7 bases. Germline-derived CDR1 and CDR2 are MNHEY and SMNVEV (reference sequence). After removal of 10 bases from V and 6 bases from J, the junction contained 5 bases not matched to a gene. This CDR3 has 11 amino acids. The CDR3 DNA sequence: TGTGCCACCCGAACAGGGGATGGCTACACCTTC. It yields the protein CATRTGDGYTF.

This clone was counted once. V gene TRBV7-2 combines with J gene TRBJ2-5, with D perhaps TRBD1 (5 bases). The CDR3 consists of 14 residues. V gave up 5 bases and J gave up 5 bases, with 15 bases separating them. CDR1 and CDR2 (germline): SGHTA, FQGNSA. CDR3 region: CASSAGQGTETQYF. CDR3 in DNA: TGTGCCAGCAGCGCCGGGCAGGGCACGGAGACCCAGTACTTC.

The rearrangement uses TRBV6-4 and TRBJ2-1; tentatively, D is TRBD1 (5 bases). The CDR3 sequence is 15 residues long. The V gene's germline CDR1 is MRHNA and CDR2 SNTAGT. The V gene lost 6 bases and the J gene lost 5 bases, with 17 bases spanning the gap. CDR3 residues: CASSPTWGRNNEQFF. The CDR3 DNA reads as TGTGCCAGCAGCCCCACGTGGGGCCGAAACAATGAGCAGTTCTTC.

The rearrangement uses TRBV27 and TRBJ2-7; D is possibly TRBD2 (5 bases). The V end lost 3 bases, the J end lost 2 bases, and 11 bases lay between the germline ends. The CDR3 consists of 14 residues. Looked up from germline, CDR1 is MNHEY and CDR2 is SMNVEV (reference sequence). The CDR3 protein is CASSLEKGAYEQYF. In DNA form, the CDR3 reads TGTGCCAGCAGTTTGGAAAAGGGAGCCTACGAGCAGTACTTC.

This chain uses TRBV7-2 with TRBJ1-2, with 8 bases identical to TRBD1. J gave up 8 bases and V 7 bases, and 15 bases lay outside the gene matches. CDR1 SGHTA and CDR2 FQGNSA come from the germline V gene. This CDR3 contains 15 residues. DNA for the CDR3: TGTGCCAGCACCAGACAGGACAGGGTATTAGGGGGCTACACCTTC. It is translated as CASTRQDRVLGGYTF.

This clone was seen a handful of times. V usage is TRBV5-4 and J usage is TRBJ2-7; D is uncertain. Germline V CDR1 and CDR2: SGHNT, YYREEE (reference sequence). This CDR3 contains 12 residues. V was shortened by 0 bases and J by 6 bases, with 7 bases between the two germline ends. The DNA of the CDR3 is TGTGCCAGCAGCTTGGAACTTGGCGAGCAGTACTTC. Translating it yields CASSLELGEQYF.

This rearrangement joins TRBV2 to TRBJ2-7, with D possibly matching TRBD1 (6 bases). The CDR3 is made up of 16 amino acids. CDR1 SNHLY and CDR2 FYNNEI come from the germline V gene. The V end was cut by 5 bases, the J end by 0 bases, with 17 bases between. The CDR3 DNA reads TGTGCCAGCAGTCCTGAAACAGGGCCACCCTCCTACGAGCAGTACTTC. It codes for CASSPETGPPSYEQYF.

The chain is built from TRBV5-5 and TRBJ2-7, with TRBD1 matching 7 bases. Germline V CDR1 and CDR2: SGHKS, YYEKEE (reference sequence). Losses at the gene ends were 4 bases for V and 7 bases for J; bases not matched to a gene: 14. The CDR3 has 15 residues. This CDR3 is CASSPVAQGKGEQYF. In DNA, the CDR3 is TGTGCCAGCAGCCCGGTAGCACAGGGGAAGGGTGAGCAGTACTTC.

The chain is built from TRBV14 and TRBJ2-5; maybe TRBD2 (6 bases). The J call may not be correct, given that the DNA end is closer to TRBJ2-7. The CDR3 is 15 residues long. Germline V lookup: CDR1 SGHDN, CDR2 FVKESK. CDR3 sequence: CASSQGTGTEGEQYF. The CDR3 bases are TGTGCCAGCAGCCAAGGAACCGGGACTGAAGGCGAGCAGTACTTC.

The chain links TRBV5-4 to TRBJ2-3, with TRBD1 matching over 7 bases. J gave up 2 bases and V 4 bases, and 4 bases lay outside the gene matches. Per germline, CDR1 SGHNT and CDR2 YYREEE (reference sequence). The CDR3 loop spans 14 amino acids. CDR3 coding DNA: TGTGCCAGCAGCGTGACAGGGACCACAGATACGCAGTATTTT. It specifies CASSVTGTTDTQYF. The full variable domain, in which reference TRBV5-4 and TRBJ2-3 provide the parts outside the CDR3, is ETGVTQSPTHLIKTRGQQVTLRCSSQSGHNTVSWYQQALGQGPQFIFQYYREEENGRGNFPPRFSGLQFPNYSSELNVNALELDDSALYLCASSVTGTTDTQYFGPGTRLTVL.

This rearrangement joins TRBV15 to TRBJ2-7; 8 bases are shared with TRBD2. Germline trimming cut 4 bases from V and 2 bases from J; bases unmatched to any gene: 7. This CDR3 is built from 15 residues. Per germline, CDR1 LNHNV and CDR2 YYDKDF (reference sequence). CDR3 region: CATSTGVAGTYEQYF. The CDR3 nucleotides are TGTGCCACCAGCACCGGGGTAGCGGGAACCTACGAGCAGTACTTC.